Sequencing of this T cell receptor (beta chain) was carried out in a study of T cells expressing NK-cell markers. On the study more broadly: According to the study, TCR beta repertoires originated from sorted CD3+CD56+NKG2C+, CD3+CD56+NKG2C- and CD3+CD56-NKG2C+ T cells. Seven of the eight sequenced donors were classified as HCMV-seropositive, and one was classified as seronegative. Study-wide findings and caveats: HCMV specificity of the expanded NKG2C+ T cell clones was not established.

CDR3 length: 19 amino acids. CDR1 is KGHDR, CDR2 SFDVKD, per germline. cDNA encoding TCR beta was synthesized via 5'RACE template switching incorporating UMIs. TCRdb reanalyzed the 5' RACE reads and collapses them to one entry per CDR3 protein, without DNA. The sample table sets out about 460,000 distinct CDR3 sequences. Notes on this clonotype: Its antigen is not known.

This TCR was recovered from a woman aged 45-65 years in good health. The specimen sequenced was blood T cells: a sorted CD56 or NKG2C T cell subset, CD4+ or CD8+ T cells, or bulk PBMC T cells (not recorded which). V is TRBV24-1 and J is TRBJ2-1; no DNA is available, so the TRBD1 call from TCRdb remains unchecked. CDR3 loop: CATSDLRVVGDRTWNEQFF.